This passage covers 6 T cell receptor beta chains from one sample sequenced in a study of beta chain features in type 1 diabetes. Reverse transcription of all isolated RNA meant that expressed TCRB transcripts were sequenced. Profiling relied on immunoSEQ multiplex PCR, and the TCRdb table lists in-frame clones only, not all of them. The sample yields some 230,000 clones, about 10% seen once. Sequenced material: naive CD4+ T cells from blood. The receptors originated from a woman in her late teens or twenties in good health.

V usage is TRBV6-4 and J usage is TRBJ2-1, with a weak D call TRBD2 (6 bases). Germline values: CDR1 MRHNA, CDR2 SNTAGT. The V end was cut by 2 bases, the J end by 6 bases, with 20 bases between. There are 17 residues in the CDR3. This chain's CDR3 is CASSDEAGTHLLNEQFF. CDR3 DNA sequence: TGTGCCAGCAGTGACGAGGCGGGAACTCATCTGCTCAATGAGCAGTTCTTC.

The J gene is TRBJ1-1, the V gene TRBV9, with 7 bases fitting TRBD1. The germline V gene has CDR1 SGDLS and CDR2 YYNGEE. There are 13 residues in the CDR3. The trim removed 5 bases at V and 5 bases at J, leaving 6 bases unmatched. CDR3 residues: CASRLLRGTEAFF. CDR3 in DNA: TGTGCCAGCAGACTCCTCAGGGGGACTGAAGCTTTCTTT.

This clone has only a few counts. The chain uses TRBV7-9 and TRBJ2-2, with 8 bases that match TRBD2. The CDR3 is 17 residues long. V shed 0 bases and J 5 bases; nucleotides not matched to a gene: 8. Looked up from germline, CDR1 is SEHNR and CDR2 is FQNEAQ (reference sequence). In DNA form, the CDR3 reads TGTGCCAGCAGCTTAGCCGGAGGGGTAGCGGGGACCGGGGAGCTGTTTTTT. It codes for CASSLAGGVAGTGELFF. The full variable domain, with the rest looked up from reference TRBV7-9 and TRBJ2-2, is DTGVSQNPRHKITKRGQNVTFRCDPISEHNRLYWYRQTLGQGPEFLTYFQNEAQLEKSRLLSDRFSAERPKGSFSTLEIQRTEQGDSAMYLCASSLAGGVAGTGELFFGEGSRLTVL.

The V gene is TRBV7-9, the J gene TRBJ1-1, with D possibly matching TRBD1 (6 bases). Germline V gives CDR1 SEHNR, CDR2 FQNEAQ (reference sequence). With 3 bases removed from V and 3 bases from J, the gap between germline ends came to 11 bases. This CDR3 is built from 14 residues. For the CDR3, the DNA is TGTGCCAGCAGCTTCCAGGGGAGGGACACTGAAGCTTTCTTT. It yields the protein CASSFQGRDTEAFF. The full variable domain, rest sourced from reference TRBV7-9 and TRBJ1-1, is DTGVSQNPRHKITKRGQNVTFRCDPISEHNRLYWYRQTLGQGPEFLTYFQNEAQLEKSRLLSDRFSAERPKGSFSTLEIQRTEQGDSAMYLCASSFQGRDTEAFFGQGTRLTVV.

V is TRBV6-5 and J is TRBJ2-7, with 7 positions matching TRBD2. V shed 8 bases, J shed 6 bases, and the junction held 16 bases outside the gene matches. CDR3 length: 15 amino acids. The V gene's germline CDR1 is MNHEY and CDR2 SVGAGI. The CDR3 region is CASRSNGRPLREQYF. The CDR3 nucleotides are TGTGCCAGCCGCTCCAACGGGAGGCCCCTCCGCGAGCAGTACTTC.

This chain links TRBV4-1 with TRBJ2-2, with D unclear. CDR3 length equals 14 residues. Per germline, CDR1 MGHRA and CDR2 YSYEKL. Trimming pared 8 bases from V and 4 bases from J, leaving 14 bases between. CDR3 in amino acids: CASGPPLVTGELFF. For the CDR3, the DNA is TGCGCCAGCGGGCCGCCTTTGGTCACCGGGGAGCTGTTTTTT.